The clone carrying this T cell receptor (beta chain) was detected a few times. Its matching antigen is unknown. Attachment of unique molecular identifiers to individual cDNA molecules was performed. A single record per CDR3 protein comes from TCRdb applying MiXCR to the 5' RACE reads. There are 30,000 to 40,000 distinct CDR3 sequences in the sample; roughly 8% occur only once, and roughly 12% lies in the top ten. The data stem from a study of early T cells in non-severe SARS-CoV-2 infection. Study overall: Bulk RNA taken from unsorted whole blood was sequenced, leaving chains unpaired.

This CDR3 is 12 amino acids long. V dropped 8 bases and J dropped 4 bases, with 10 bases sitting between them. From germline, CDR1 is MDHEN and CDR2 SYDVKM. General study results and limits: VDJdb matching skewed toward anti-spike CD8 responses, missing private and CD4 specificities.

Sequenced here: whole blood, sampled at baseline. V usage is TRBV28 and J usage is TRBJ2-3; the D gene is possibly TRBD2 (5 bases). The TCR originated in an adult who was a healthcare worker with PCR-confirmed SARS-CoV-2 infection or an uninfected control (not recorded which). The CDR3 here is CASGEGSDTQYF. CDR3 sequence (DNA): TGTGCCAGCGGAGAGGGTTCAGATACGCAGTATTTT.